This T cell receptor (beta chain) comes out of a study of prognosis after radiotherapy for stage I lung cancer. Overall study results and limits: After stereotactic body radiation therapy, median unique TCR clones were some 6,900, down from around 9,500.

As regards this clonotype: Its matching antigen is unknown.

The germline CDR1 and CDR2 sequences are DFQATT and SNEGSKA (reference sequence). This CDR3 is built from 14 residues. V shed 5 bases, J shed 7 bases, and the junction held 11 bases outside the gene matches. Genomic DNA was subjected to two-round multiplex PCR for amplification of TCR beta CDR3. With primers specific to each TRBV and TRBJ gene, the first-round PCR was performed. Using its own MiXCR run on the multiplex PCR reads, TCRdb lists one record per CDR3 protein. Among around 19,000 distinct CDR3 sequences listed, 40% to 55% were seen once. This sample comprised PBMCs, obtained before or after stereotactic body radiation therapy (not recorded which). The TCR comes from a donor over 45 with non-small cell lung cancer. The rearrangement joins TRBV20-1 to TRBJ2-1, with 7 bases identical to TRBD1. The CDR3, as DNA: TGCAGTGCTCCCATGCCGAACAGGGGAAATGAGCAGTTCTTC. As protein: CSAPMPNRGNEQFF.